This T cell receptor beta chain was recovered during a study of T cell responses to AZD1222 COVID-19 vaccine. General study results and limits: Reportedly, nearly half of unique spike TCRs recognized epitopes outside B.1.351/B.1.1.7 mutations.

The V gene's germline CDR1 is LNHDA and CDR2 SQIVND (reference sequence). The CDR3 sequence is 15 residues long. The trim removed 7 bases at V and 4 bases at J, leaving 9 bases unmatched. A note on this clone: The target antigen is unknown.

Generated by immunoSEQ multiplex PCR, the TCRdb table keeps only in-frame clones and is missing some. The sample contains 120,000 to 150,000 clones, just over 90% of which appear only once. The sequence was collected from an adult in good health. The chain carries TRBV19 and TRBJ2-1; 8 bases are a match to TRBD2. This specimen consisted of peripheral blood, obtained on day 0 of MenACWY control vaccination. The CDR3 DNA follows: TGTGCCAGTACCCCTGGAGCGGGGGCATACAATGAGCAGTTCTTC. It specifies CASTPGAGAYNEQFF.